One and the same sample provided the 6 T cell receptor beta chains below, sequenced in a study of beta chain features in type 1 diabetes. Reverse transcription of all isolated RNA meant that expressed TCRB transcripts were sequenced. Data came from immunoSEQ multiplex PCR; TCRdb stores just in-frame clones and leaves some out. The table has tens of thousands of clones, about 60% seen once. The material sequenced was Tregs from blood. These receptor sequences come from a woman aged 18-35 years in good health.

This clone has a handful of counts. The chain has TRBV30 and TRBJ2-2; TRBD1 is a possible D gene (6 bases). V lost 1 base to trimming and J lost 4 bases, with 13 bases between them. In germline, CDR1 is GTSNPN, CDR2 SVGIG (reference sequence). CDR3 size: 15 residues. The DNA for the CDR3 is TGTGCCTGGAGTGGAGACAGGTCGTTCACCGGGGAGCTGTTTTTT. This codes for CAWSGDRSFTGELFF.

The rearrangement joins TRBV7-2 to TRBJ2-7; tentative D call: TRBD1 (6 bases). This CDR3 is built from 17 residues. Deletions cut 5 bases from V and 0 bases from J, with 20 bases between. Germline V gives CDR1 SGHTA, CDR2 FQGNSA. Written as DNA, the CDR3 is TGTGCCAGCAGCGCCCACCTGGCGGCAGGGGTCTCCTACGAGCAGTACTTC. Translation: CASSAHLAAGVSYEQYF.

The chain has TRBV7-2 and TRBJ2-3; D is perhaps TRBD2 (6 bases). Germline CDR1 is SGHTA and CDR2 is FQGNSA. V lost 5 bases to trimming and J lost 4 bases, with 19 bases between them. The CDR3 length is 16 residues. The CDR3 DNA follows: TGTGCCAGCAGCGGATTGTTGGGAGGTCGGGCAGATACGCAGTATTTT. Residues: CASSGLLGGRADTQYF.

This clone has just a few counts. The chain joins TRBV5-1 to TRBJ2-5, with 13 bases lining up with TRBD2. The CDR3 loop spans 15 amino acids. J lost 4 bases, V lost 4 bases, and 4 bases had no gene match. Germline CDR1 and CDR2: SGHRS and YFSETQ. As DNA, the CDR3 is TGCGCCAGCAGCATCGGACTAGCGGGAGCAGAGACCCAGTACTTC. Translated: CASSIGLAGAETQYF.

The J gene is TRBJ2-3, the V gene TRBV5-1, with 9 positions matching TRBD1. The V and J ends lost 3 bases and 3 bases, in that order; junction bases with no gene match: 5. CDR1 and CDR2 (germline): SGHRS, YFSETQ. The CDR3 sequence is 15 residues long. CDR3 loop: CASSSATGGTDTQYF. For the CDR3, the DNA is TGCGCCAGCAGCTCTGCGACAGGGGGGACAGATACGCAGTATTTT.

Here the CDR3 reads CSAKGQGAYGYTF. For the CDR3, the DNA is TGCAGCGCTAAGGGGCAGGGGGCCTATGGCTACACCTTC. J is TRBJ1-2 and V is TRBV29-1, with TRBD1 matching 8 bases. Germline V CDR1 and CDR2: SQVTM, ANQGSEA. The CDR3 is made up of 13 amino acids. The J segment lost 4 bases and the V segment lost 7 bases, leaving 8 bases of the junction unmatched.